A single TCR beta chain is shown here with its context. This entry comes from a study of PD-1 blockade in classical Hodgkin lymphoma. Documented time point: newly diagnosed, previously untreated cHL patient sample. Magnetic negative selection isolated CD8+ T cells from thawed PBMCs. From germline, CDR1 is LNHDA and CDR2 SQIVND (reference sequence). This CDR3 is built from 15 residues. With V trimmed by 9 bases and J by 7 bases, 9 bases remained unmatched. TCRdb's copy holds only in-frame clones and misses some; the assay was immunoSEQ multiplex PCR. The data show 11,000 to 15,000 clones, with 91% seen just once and 5% to 6.5% held by the top ten.

The sample was CD8+ T cells from blood. This chain links TRBV19 with TRBJ2-1, with 13 bases fitting TRBD2. This receptor was identified in a human donor with classical Hodgkin lymphoma. The CDR3 here is CASRLLAGGPNEQFF. The CDR3 DNA follows: TGTGCCAGCAGGCTACTAGCGGGAGGGCCTAATGAGCAGTTCTTC.